These 20 T cell receptor beta chains originate from one sample sequenced in a study of T cell changes during pregnancy in multiple sclerosis. Profiling relied on immunoSEQ multiplex PCR, and the TCRdb table lists in-frame clones only, not all of them. The data show tens of thousands of clones, about 88% seen once. The sequencing used CD4+ T cells from peripheral blood mononuclear cells, collected in the first trimester of pregnancy. These receptor sequences come from a female donor with multiple sclerosis, enrolled in a pregnancy study.

V gene TRBV15 combines with J gene TRBJ2-7; 14 bases match TRBD2. V lost 3 bases, J lost 4 bases, and 2 bases stayed unmatched. Germline V gives CDR1 LNHNV, CDR2 YYDKDF (reference sequence). CDR3 length: 15 residues. DNA for the CDR3: TGTGCCACCAGCAGGGGGACTAGCGGGAGTTACGAGCAGTACTTC. This gives the protein CATSRGTSGSYEQYF.

The V and J genes are TRBV6-5 and TRBJ2-7, with 9 bases aligning to TRBD1. Losses at the gene ends were 6 bases for V and 5 bases for J; bases not matched to a gene: 8. This CDR3 comprises 14 residues. The germline V gene has CDR1 MNHEY and CDR2 SVGAGI. CDR3 protein: CASRKDRGGNEQYF. CDR3 in DNA: TGTGCCAGCAGAAAGGACAGGGGAGGTAACGAGCAGTACTTC.

This clone has a single count. The chain uses TRBV15 and TRBJ1-2, with TRBD1 as a possible D gene (6 bases). The CDR3 is made up of 13 amino acids. Germline V CDR1 and CDR2: LNHNV, YYDKDF (reference sequence). V gave up 5 bases and J gave up 8 bases, with 15 bases separating them. CDR3 amino acids: CATSRQVRRGYTF. The CDR3 bases are TGTGCCACCAGCCGACAGGTTAGGAGGGGCTACACCTTC.

The chain carries TRBV28 and TRBJ2-5, with D possibly TRBD1 on 5 matching bases. Germline CDR1 MDHEN, CDR2 SYDVKM. V gave up 6 bases and J gave up 4 bases, with 15 bases separating them. The CDR3 is made up of 14 amino acids. Written as DNA, the CDR3 is TGTGCCAGCAGCCGACGTACAGGTTTAGAGACCCAGTACTTC. It specifies CASSRRTGLETQYF.

This clone was counted a single time. The J gene is TRBJ2-5, the V gene TRBV6-1, with 12 bases aligning to TRBD2. The J segment lost 6 bases and the V segment lost 7 bases, leaving 9 bases of the junction unmatched. CDR1 and CDR2 (germline): MNHNS, SASEGT. The CDR3 covers 15 residues. The chain's CDR3 is CASTWGTSGRKTQYF. In DNA, the CDR3 is TGTGCCAGCACCTGGGGGACTAGCGGGCGTAAGACCCAGTACTTC.

The chain has TRBV25-1 and TRBJ2-7; 11 bases are shared with TRBD1. CDR1 and CDR2 (germline): MGHDK, SYGVNS. The CDR3 loop spans 15 amino acids. The V and J ends lost 2 bases and 7 bases, in that order; junction bases with no gene match: 7. CDR3 sequence: CASSEGGTGGLEQYF. The CDR3 DNA sequence: TGTGCCAGCAGTGAAGGCGGGACAGGGGGACTAGAGCAGTACTTC.

The V and J genes are TRBV5-8 and TRBJ2-4; no firm D call. The CDR3 is 14 amino acids. Germline V lookup: CDR1 SGHTS, CDR2 YDEGEE. V shed 3 bases and J shed 0 bases, with 7 bases lying between them. CDR3 protein: CASSSRLAKNIQYF. CDR3 DNA sequence: TGTGCCAGCAGCTCCCGACTAGCCAAAAACATTCAGTACTTC.

The V call is TRBV4-2, the J call TRBJ2-7, with TRBD2 identical over 12 bases. Per the germline V gene, CDR1 is LGHNA and CDR2 is YNFKEQ. With 0 bases clipped from V and 6 bases from J, the junction kept 9 bases outside the gene matches. This CDR3 region has 17 residues. The CDR3 sequence is CASSQERKTSGSSEQYF. The CDR3 coding sequence is TGTGCCAGCAGCCAAGAGAGGAAGACTAGCGGGAGTTCCGAGCAGTACTTC.

This clone was seen a few times. The chain carries TRBV10-3 and TRBJ1-4; D gene uncertain. The germline V gene encodes CDR1 ENHRY and CDR2 SYGVKD. The CDR3 runs 13 residues. With 11 bases removed from V and 3 bases from J, the gap between germline ends came to 13 bases. As DNA, the CDR3 is TGTGCCTCGAGGCGGGGTTCTAATGAAAAACTGTTTTTT. Its protein is CASRRGSNEKLFF.

The rearrangement links TRBV28 to TRBJ1-5; maybe TRBD1 (5 bases). The CDR3 is 14 amino acids. V lost 6 bases to trimming and J lost 4 bases, with 13 bases between them. The germline V gene has CDR1 MDHEN and CDR2 SYDVKM. For the CDR3, the DNA is TGTGCCAGCAGAAGAAGGGGCGGAAATCAGCCCCAGCATTTT. This translates into CASRRRGGNQPQHF.

The V call is TRBV11-3, the J call TRBJ1-1, with TRBD1 matching over 7 bases. J lost 6 bases, V lost 5 bases, and 9 bases had no gene match. Germline-derived CDR1 and CDR2 are SGHNT and YENEEA. This CDR3 is 14 amino acids long. This chain's CDR3 is CASSTPGGRAEAFF. The CDR3 DNA follows: TGTGCCAGCAGCACGCCAGGGGGACGAGCTGAAGCTTTCTTT.

This chain uses TRBV7-9 with TRBJ2-5; TRBD1 is a possible D gene (5 bases). V lost 0 bases and J lost 0, with 5 bases in between. The CDR3 totals 14 residues. CDR1 and CDR2 (germline): SEHNR, FQNEAQ (reference sequence). The CDR3 region is CASSLARDQETQYF. CDR3 coding DNA: TGTGCCAGCAGCTTAGCCAGGGACCAAGAGACCCAGTACTTC.

This chain uses TRBV19 with TRBJ2-5; 8 bases match TRBD1. The ends lost 1 base at V and 4 bases at J; junction bases unmatched: 2. This CDR3 has 14 amino acids. The germline gives CDR1 LNHDA, CDR2 SQIVND (reference sequence). CDR3: CASSIGGQVETQYF. The CDR3 DNA follows: TGTGCCAGTAGTATAGGGGGACAGGTAGAGACCCAGTACTTC.

V is TRBV27 and J is TRBJ1-1, with D tentatively TRBD1 (6 bases). V gave up 6 bases and J gave up 3 bases, with 11 bases separating them. Germline CDR1 and CDR2: MNHEY and SMNVEV (reference sequence). The CDR3 is 13 residues long. The CDR3 loop reads CASSAGDYTEAFF. The CDR3 DNA follows: TGTGCCAGCAGCGCAGGGGATTACACTGAAGCTTTCTTT.

The rearrangement links TRBV19 to TRBJ2-4; D perhaps matches TRBD1 (6 bases). The V end lost 5 bases, the J end lost 1 base, and 15 bases lay between the germline ends. In germline, CDR1 is LNHDA, CDR2 SQIVND (reference sequence). The CDR3 covers 16 residues. CDR3 region: CASSGLGTLAKNIQYF. Written as DNA, the CDR3 is TGTGCCAGTAGTGGACTGGGGACATTGGCCAAAAACATTCAGTACTTC.

The chain uses TRBV11-1 and TRBJ2-2; weak D call: TRBD2 (5 bases). The CDR3 is made up of 15 amino acids. The germline CDR1 and CDR2 sequences are SGHAT and FQDESV (reference sequence). V lost 8 bases and J 0 bases, leaving 13 bases between the germline ends. The CDR3 sequence is CASSSGFPNTGELFF. DNA for the CDR3: TGTGCCAGCTCGAGCGGCTTTCCGAACACCGGGGAGCTGTTTTTT.

V is TRBV6-6 and J is TRBJ1-4; no clear D. Trimming pared 7 bases from V and 4 bases from J, leaving 7 bases between. The CDR3 contains 12 residues. In germline, CDR1 is MNHNY, CDR2 SVGAGI (reference sequence). CDR3 nucleotides: TGTGCCAGCAACAGTCTTAATGAAAAACTGTTTTTT. This codes for CASNSLNEKLFF.

This chain uses TRBV4-1 with TRBJ2-7, with 13 nucleotides matching TRBD2. Unmatched junction bases numbered 5, after V lost 4 bases and J lost 5 bases. This CDR3 is 15 amino acids long. The germline gives CDR1 MGHRA, CDR2 YSYEKL. CDR3 amino acids: CASSPWTSGRHEQYF. The CDR3, as DNA: TGCGCCAGCAGCCCCTGGACTAGCGGGAGACACGAGCAGTACTTC.

The chain uses TRBV9 and TRBJ2-7; perhaps TRBD1 as D (6 bases). Germline V gene data show CDR1 as SGDLS and CDR2 as YYNGEE. V shed 3 bases and J shed 3 bases, with 13 bases lying between them. The CDR3 loop spans 14 amino acids. The CDR3 sequence is CASSGTASVYEQYF. The CDR3 DNA reads as TGTGCCAGCAGCGGGACAGCGAGCGTCTACGAGCAGTACTTC.

V and J are TRBV6-6 and TRBJ1-2; D gene uncertain. This CDR3 is 13 amino acids long. Germline CDR1 and CDR2: MNHNY and SVGAGI (reference sequence). The V and J ends lost 7 bases and 2 bases respectively, with 11 bases between them. This CDR3 is CASKPGGNYGYTF. The CDR3 DNA reads as TGTGCCAGCAAGCCCGGAGGGAACTATGGCTACACCTTC.